Listed below are T cell receptor beta chains from one sample, sequenced in a study of T cell responses to AZD1222 COVID-19 vaccine. The method was immunoSEQ multiplex PCR; TCRdb's version includes in-frame clones alone and lacks a portion of them. The sample records approximately 85,000 clones, 85% to 90% being singletons. The sample was peripheral blood, taken on day 0 of AZD1222 vaccination. These receptors all come from an adult in good health. Both conserved end residues are part of each CDR3. Each record gives: J gene, D gene, V gene, clone size, CDR3 DNA, CDR3 protein. The D gene is left open where the match is weak. Clone size is given for some rows only: seen once, a few or many times, or a class if the clone is expanded.

J: TRBJ2-7; D: -; V: TRBV25-1; size: -; DNA: TGTGCCAGCAGTGAATACAGGGGGGCGCAGGTCGAGCAGTACTTC; CDR3: CASSEYRGAQVEQYF
J: TRBJ2-7; D: -; V: TRBV27; size: medium-sized; DNA: TGTGCCAGTAGTTTAGGGGGAGTAGGCGAGCAGTACTTC; CDR3: CASSLGGVGEQYF
J: TRBJ1-2; D: -; V: TRBV5-4; size: -; DNA: TGTGCCAGCAGCTTGGAGGGGGGACGCTATGGCTACACCTTC; CDR3: CASSLEGGRYGYTF
J: TRBJ1-4; D: TRBD1; V: TRBV5-4; size: many; DNA: TGTGCCAGCAGCTCGGGACAGGCGCGTGAAAAACTGTTTTTT; CDR3: CASSSGQAREKLFF
J: TRBJ1-2; D: -; V: TRBV6-1; size: -; DNA: TGTGCCAGCAGTGAAGCAAGGACAGTCTATGGCTACACCTTC; CDR3: CASSEARTVYGYTF
J: TRBJ2-3; D: -; V: TRBV5-1; size: -; DNA: TGCGCCAGCAGCTTGGGCAGGGTGGGGGGCACAGATACGCAGTATTTT; CDR3: CASSLGRVGGTDTQYF
J: TRBJ2-1; D: TRBD2; V: TRBV28; size: -; DNA: TGTGCCAGCAGTTTGGATCGGGGGGGCATGACCCACAATGAGCAGTTCTTC; CDR3: CASSLDRGGMTHNEQFF
J: TRBJ1-4; D: TRBD1; V: TRBV28; size: -; DNA: TGTGCCAGCAGTTTTGTAGGGGGCAGAGAAAAACTGTTTTTT; CDR3: CASSFVGGREKLFF
J: TRBJ2-1; D: -; V: TRBV5-1; size: once; DNA: TGCGCCAGCAGCTTGCTTCAAGGAAATGAGCAGTTCTTC; CDR3: CASSLLQGNEQFF
J: TRBJ1-5; D: -; V: TRBV6-5; size: -; DNA: TGTGCCAGCAGCTCTACGGGGGGTCAGCCCCAGCATTTT; CDR3: CASSSTGGQPQHF
J: TRBJ1-2; D: -; V: TRBV2; size: -; DNA: TGTGCCAGCAGGGGAGGGGGGGACTATGGCTACACCTTC; CDR3: CASRGGGDYGYTF
J: TRBJ2-3; D: -; V: TRBV3-1/TRBV3-2; size: once; DNA: TGTGCCAGCAGCCGAAGGGGGGTCACAGATACGCAGTATTTT; CDR3: CASSRRGVTDTQYF
J: TRBJ2-7; D: -; V: TRBV19; size: -; DNA: TGTGCCAGTAGTAGTCCCGACTACGAGCAGTACTTC; CDR3: CASSSPDYEQYF
J: TRBJ2-1; D: TRBD2; V: TRBV18; size: -; DNA: TGTGCCAGCTCACCTGGACTAGCGGAGGAGCAGTTCTTC; CDR3: CASSPGLAEEQFF
J: TRBJ1-5; D: -; V: TRBV3-1/TRBV3-2; size: -; DNA: TGTGCCAGCAGCCAAAACACAGGGACGGGTAGCAATCAGCCCCAGCATTTT; CDR3: CASSQNTGTGSNQPQHF
J: TRBJ2-7; D: -; V: TRBV2; size: -; DNA: TGTGCCAGCAGTGAATGGCAGGATTTAGACGAGCAGTACTTC; CDR3: CASSEWQDLDEQYF
J: TRBJ2-7; D: -; V: TRBV11-1; size: -; DNA: TGTGCCAGCAGCTTTTGGTTTCCCGGGGATGAGCAGTACTTC; CDR3: CASSFWFPGDEQYF
J: TRBJ1-4; D: -; V: TRBV28; size: -; DNA: TGTGCGATACAACAGGGTGAAAAACTGTTTTTT; CDR3: CAIQQGEKLFF
J: TRBJ2-7; D: -; V: TRBV15; size: -; DNA: TGTGCCACCAGCAGAGATCGTCTAGCTTTGGGCGAGCAGTACTTC; CDR3: CATSRDRLALGEQYF
J: TRBJ1-1; D: -; V: TRBV7-3; size: -; DNA: TGTGCCAGCAGCCCCCGAGTGGGCACTGAAGCTTTCTTT; CDR3: CASSPRVGTEAFF
J: TRBJ2-5; D: -; V: TRBV28; size: -; DNA: TGTGCCAGCAGTAACCCCGAATTACGGGGAGAGACCCAGTACTTC; CDR3: CASSNPELRGETQYF
J: TRBJ2-5; D: -; V: TRBV7-2; size: -; DNA: TGTGCCAGCAGCTTAGAGGCTGGGCTAGGGACCCAGTACTTC; CDR3: CASSLEAGLGTQYF
J: TRBJ1-2; D: TRBD1; V: TRBV7-2; size: once; DNA: TGTGCCAGCAGCTTAGCGATTAGACAGGGGGTAAATGGCTACACCTTC; CDR3: CASSLAIRQGVNGYTF
J: TRBJ1-5; D: -; V: TRBV25-1; size: few; DNA: TGTGCCAGCAGCGGGGCAGGGGGCAATCAGCCCCAGCATTTT; CDR3: CASSGAGGNQPQHF
J: TRBJ2-3; D: -; V: TRBV7-2; size: -; DNA: TGTGCCAGCGGAGGGGCAGACACTGCCGGGGCGCAGTATTTT; CDR3: CASGGADTAGAQYF
J: TRBJ2-2; D: TRBD2; V: TRBV5-1; size: -; DNA: TGCGCCAGCAGCTCGGGACTAGCGGGGGGTACCGGGGAGCTGTTTTTT; CDR3: CASSSGLAGGTGELFF
J: TRBJ1-1; D: TRBD1; V: TRBV3-1/TRBV3-2; size: few; DNA: TGTGCCAGCAGCCGTGGGACAGGGGGGATGAACACTGAAGCTTTCTTT; CDR3: CASSRGTGGMNTEAFF
J: TRBJ1-1; D: -; V: TRBV6-5; size: -; DNA: TGTGCCAGCAGTTTTCTACAGAGCACTGAAGCTTTCTTT; CDR3: CASSFLQSTEAFF
J: TRBJ2-3; D: -; V: TRBV20-1; size: -; DNA: TGCAGTGCTGGACTGGACCTTAAGCAGTATTTT; CDR3: CSAGLDLKQYF
J: TRBJ1-1; D: TRBD1; V: TRBV28; size: once; DNA: TGTGCCAGCAGTTTCCCGGGACAGTCTCGGGCTTTCTTT; CDR3: CASSFPGQSRAFF
J: TRBJ1-1; D: -; V: TRBV6-5; size: once; DNA: TGTGCCAGCAGTTACGTGCGGAACCCGAACACTGAAGCTTTCTTT; CDR3: CASSYVRNPNTEAFF
J: TRBJ2-7; D: -; V: TRBV5-1; size: -; DNA: TGCGCCAGCAGCTTGATATCTCGGTACGAGCAGTACTTC; CDR3: CASSLISRYEQYF
J: TRBJ1-2; D: TRBD1; V: TRBV2; size: once; DNA: TGTGCCAGCAGTGATCGGGACAGGAACTATGGCTACACCTTC; CDR3: CASSDRDRNYGYTF
J: TRBJ1-5; D: -; V: TRBV4-2; size: -; DNA: TGTGCCAGCAGCCAAGGCACAGGAATCAATCAGCCCCAGCATTTT; CDR3: CASSQGTGINQPQHF
J: TRBJ2-3; D: TRBD2; V: TRBV5-1; size: -; DNA: TGCGCCAGCAGCTCGAGGCTCAGGGAGGGAGATACGCAGTATTTT; CDR3: CASSSRLREGDTQYF
J: TRBJ1-5; D: -; V: TRBV28; size: -; DNA: TGTGCCAGCAGTACCCCCGGACGAGGGACCCAGCATTTT; CDR3: CASSTPGRGTQHF
J: TRBJ1-5; D: TRBD1; V: TRBV6-5; size: few; DNA: TGTGCCAGCAGTACACCCGGGACAGGGGATCAGCCCCAGCATTTT; CDR3: CASSTPGTGDQPQHF
J: TRBJ1-5; D: -; V: TRBV6-1; size: -; DNA: TGTGCCAGCAGTGAATATTCAGGGTCAGGGGTTCAGCCCCAGCATTTT; CDR3: CASSEYSGSGVQPQHF
J: TRBJ1-2; D: -; V: TRBV30; size: -; DNA: TGTGCTGTCGGGAAGGGGACGACTAACTATGGCTACACCTTC; CDR3: CAVGKGTTNYGYTF
J: TRBJ2-2; D: -; V: TRBV27; size: -; DNA: TGTGCCAGCAAGGGACCGAACACCGGGGAGCTGTTTTTT; CDR3: CASKGPNTGELFF
J: TRBJ1-4; D: TRBD1; V: TRBV11-2; size: -; DNA: TGTGCCAGCAGCTTAGGCGGGACAGTCAGAGCAACTAATGAAAAACTGTTTTTT; CDR3: CASSLGGTVRATNEKLFF
J: TRBJ2-1; D: TRBD2; V: TRBV5-1; size: -; DNA: TGCGCCAGCAGCCCGGGAGGCGGGGGGACTAGTACCTCCTACAATGAGCAGTTCTTC; CDR3: CASSPGGGGTSTSYNEQFF
J: TRBJ2-1; D: -; V: TRBV6-5; size: -; DNA: TGTGCCAGCAGTTACTTGCTAGCGCACAATGAGCAGTTCTTC; CDR3: CASSYLLAHNEQFF